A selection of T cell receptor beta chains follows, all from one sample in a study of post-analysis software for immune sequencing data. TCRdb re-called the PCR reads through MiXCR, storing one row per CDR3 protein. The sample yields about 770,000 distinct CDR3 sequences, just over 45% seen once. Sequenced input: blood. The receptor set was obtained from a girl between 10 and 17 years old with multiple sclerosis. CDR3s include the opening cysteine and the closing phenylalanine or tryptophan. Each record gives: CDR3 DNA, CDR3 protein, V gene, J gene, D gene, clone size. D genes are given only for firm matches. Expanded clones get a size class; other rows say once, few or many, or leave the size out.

CDR3nt: TGTGCCAGCAGCTTAGCGCGGGGAAACTCCTACGAGCAGTACTTC
CDR3aa: CASSLARGNSYEQYF
v_gene: TRBV7-8
j_gene: TRBJ2-7
d_gene: NA
abundance: NA

CDR3nt: TGTGCCAGCACCCCCCGTCGGGGGAGTGATCAGCCCCAGCATTTT
CDR3aa: CASTPRRGSDQPQHF
v_gene: TRBV6-2/TRBV6-3
j_gene: TRBJ1-5
d_gene: NA
abundance: NA

CDR3nt: TGTGCCAGCAGCCAAGATTGGACAGGAAAAGGCTACACCTTC
CDR3aa: CASSQDWTGKGYTF
v_gene: TRBV4-2
j_gene: TRBJ1-2
d_gene: TRBD1
abundance: few

CDR3nt: TGCGCCAGCAGCTTGGCCTGGTCTGGGGCCAACGTCCTGACTTTC
CDR3aa: CASSLAWSGANVLTF
v_gene: TRBV5-1
j_gene: TRBJ2-6
d_gene: NA
abundance: NA

CDR3nt: TGTGCCAGCAGTTTGGCTCCGGACAGACCCTACGAGCAGTACTTC
CDR3aa: CASSLAPDRPYEQYF
v_gene: TRBV12-3/TRBV12-4
j_gene: TRBJ2-7
d_gene: NA
abundance: NA

CDR3nt: TGTGCCACCAGCGGGGATCACTACGAGCAGTACTTC
CDR3aa: CATSGDHYEQYF
v_gene: TRBV15
j_gene: TRBJ2-7
d_gene: NA
abundance: few

CDR3nt: TGTGCCAGCAGTGAGCTTGGGGAAGAGACCCAGTACTTC
CDR3aa: CASSELGEETQYF
v_gene: TRBV25-1
j_gene: TRBJ2-5
d_gene: NA
abundance: few

CDR3nt: TGTGCCAGCAGTTACAGGGAAGGTCGGGACACTGAAGCTTTCTTT
CDR3aa: CASSYREGRDTEAFF
v_gene: TRBV6-2/TRBV6-3
j_gene: TRBJ1-1
d_gene: NA
abundance: NA

CDR3nt: TGTGCCAGCAGCGTCTACAGGGCCCTCTACAATGAGCAGTTCTTC
CDR3aa: CASSVYRALYNEQFF
v_gene: TRBV7-3
j_gene: TRBJ2-1
d_gene: NA
abundance: NA

CDR3nt: TGTGCCGGCAGCTTAGCTTCAAACACCGGGGAGCGGTTTTTT
CDR3aa: CAGSLASNTGERFF
v_gene: TRBV11-3
j_gene: TRBJ2-2
d_gene: NA
abundance: NA

CDR3nt: TGCGCCAGCAGAGATGGGAGCAGGTCGTTTAACTATGGCTACACCTTC
CDR3aa: CASRDGSRSFNYGYTF
v_gene: TRBV5-1
j_gene: TRBJ1-2
d_gene: NA
abundance: few

CDR3nt: TGTGCCAGCAGCTCGCTAGCCGCCCCGACCAATGAGCAGTTCTTC
CDR3aa: CASSSLAAPTNEQFF
v_gene: TRBV7-2
j_gene: TRBJ2-1
d_gene: NA
abundance: NA

CDR3nt: TGTGCCAGCAGTTTATTGCTTCACAAGCAAGGAGAGCAGTTCTTC
CDR3aa: CASSLLLHKQGEQFF
v_gene: TRBV12-3/TRBV12-4
j_gene: TRBJ2-1
d_gene: NA
abundance: few

CDR3nt: TGTGCCAGCAGCCCGGACAGGGGGCGCAAAGAGACCCAGTACTTC
CDR3aa: CASSPDRGRKETQYF
v_gene: TRBV27
j_gene: TRBJ2-5
d_gene: TRBD1
abundance: NA

CDR3nt: TGCGCCAGCAGCCAAGGTCTGGGACTAGCGGGGCACAATGAGCAGTTCTTC
CDR3aa: CASSQGLGLAGHNEQFF
v_gene: TRBV4-3
j_gene: TRBJ2-1
d_gene: TRBD2
abundance: NA

CDR3nt: TGCGCCAGCAGCTTGGGACTAGCGGGAGGGCGTGCAGATGCGCAGTATTTT
CDR3aa: CASSLGLAGGRADAQYF
v_gene: TRBV4-3
j_gene: TRBJ2-3
d_gene: TRBD2
abundance: NA

CDR3nt: TGTGCCAGCAGCCCGGGCCGGCTCAAGGATGGGGCCAACGTCCTGACTTTC
CDR3aa: CASSPGRLKDGANVLTF
v_gene: TRBV5-6
j_gene: TRBJ2-6
d_gene: NA
abundance: NA

CDR3nt: TGCAGCGTTGAAGGGACTAGCGGGAGGATCGAGACCCAGTACTTC
CDR3aa: CSVEGTSGRIETQYF
v_gene: TRBV29-1
j_gene: TRBJ2-5
d_gene: TRBD2
abundance: few

CDR3nt: TGTGCGGCTGTCCGGGACGCTTACAATGAGCAGTTCTTC
CDR3aa: CAAVRDAYNEQFF
v_gene: TRBV28
j_gene: TRBJ2-1
d_gene: NA
abundance: few

CDR3nt: TGTGCCATCAGTGAGTCCCGAGCGGGAGGGCCTGACAATGAGCAGTTCTTC
CDR3aa: CAISESRAGGPDNEQFF
v_gene: TRBV10-3
j_gene: TRBJ2-1
d_gene: TRBD2
abundance: NA

CDR3nt: TGTGCCAGCAGCTTATGGGGGGCCCCTATCTCTGGGGCCAACGTCCTGACTTTC
CDR3aa: CASSLWGAPISGANVLTF
v_gene: TRBV7-3
j_gene: TRBJ2-6
d_gene: NA
abundance: NA

CDR3nt: TGCAGCGTTGAAGCGGGAGTCTACAATGAGCAGTTCTTC
CDR3aa: CSVEAGVYNEQFF
v_gene: TRBV29-1
j_gene: TRBJ2-1
d_gene: NA
abundance: NA

CDR3nt: TGTGCCAGCAGTAGCGGTCGCAATAGCAATCAGCCCCAGCATTTT
CDR3aa: CASSSGRNSNQPQHF
v_gene: TRBV9
j_gene: TRBJ1-5
d_gene: NA
abundance: NA

CDR3nt: TGTGCTAGCGGGGGGGTCGAGGAGACTGAAGCTTTCTTT
CDR3aa: CASGGVEETEAFF
v_gene: TRBV12-5
j_gene: TRBJ1-1
d_gene: NA
abundance: NA

CDR3nt: TGTGCCAGCAGCTCCCGGACTAGCGGGAGAGACAATGAGCAGTTCTTC
CDR3aa: CASSSRTSGRDNEQFF
v_gene: TRBV7-9
j_gene: TRBJ2-1
d_gene: TRBD2
abundance: NA

CDR3nt: TGCAGTGCTACCCGGGGACAGGGGGGGTCAGATACGCAGTATTTT
CDR3aa: CSATRGQGGSDTQYF
v_gene: TRBV20-1
j_gene: TRBJ2-3
d_gene: TRBD1
abundance: NA

CDR3nt: TGTGCCATCACCACGAGGGCAGGCGACCTCTATGGCTACACCTTC
CDR3aa: CAITTRAGDLYGYTF
v_gene: TRBV10-3
j_gene: TRBJ1-2
d_gene: NA
abundance: few

CDR3nt: TGCAGCGTGGAATGGTTAGTTAGGGAGACCCAGTACTTC
CDR3aa: CSVEWLVRETQYF
v_gene: TRBV29-1
j_gene: TRBJ2-5
d_gene: NA
abundance: few

CDR3nt: TGTGCCACCAGTCCCTTGTCAGGGACAGGGGGAGAAGATGAGCAGTTCTTC
CDR3aa: CATSPLSGTGGEDEQFF
v_gene: TRBV24-1
j_gene: TRBJ2-1
d_gene: TRBD1
abundance: NA

CDR3nt: TGCAGCGTTGAAGATTTAGATGACGGGACTGAGACCCAGTACTTC
CDR3aa: CSVEDLDDGTETQYF
v_gene: TRBV29-1
j_gene: TRBJ2-5
d_gene: NA
abundance: NA

CDR3nt: TGTGCCAGCAGTTTAGACCCACAGGGGCAAGCTTTCTTT
CDR3aa: CASSLDPQGQAFF
v_gene: TRBV12-3/TRBV12-4
j_gene: TRBJ1-1
d_gene: TRBD1
abundance: NA

CDR3nt: TGTGTGGGGGCAGGGGGCCGTGAAGCTTTCTTT
CDR3aa: CVGAGGREAFF
v_gene: TRBV12-3/TRBV12-4
j_gene: TRBJ1-1
d_gene: TRBD1
abundance: NA

CDR3nt: TGTGCCAGCAGCCAAGAGGGCGTAGGGGAAGGTTCACCCCTCCACTTT
CDR3aa: CASSQEGVGEGSPLHF
v_gene: TRBV4-2
j_gene: TRBJ1-6
d_gene: NA
abundance: NA

CDR3nt: TGTGCCAGCAGCTTACTACCGGGAGAGACATTAGTACGGTCCTACAATGAGCAGTTCTTC
CDR3aa: CASSLLPGETLVRSYNEQFF
v_gene: TRBV7-2
j_gene: TRBJ2-1
d_gene: NA
abundance: few

CDR3nt: TGTGCCAGCAGCTTAACCGGGTCCAAAAACATTCAGTACTTC
CDR3aa: CASSLTGSKNIQYF
v_gene: TRBV7-2
j_gene: TRBJ2-4
d_gene: NA
abundance: NA

CDR3nt: TGTGCCATCAGTCGGACTAGCGGGAATGAGCAGTTCTTC
CDR3aa: CAISRTSGNEQFF
v_gene: TRBV10-3
j_gene: TRBJ2-1
d_gene: TRBD2
abundance: few

CDR3nt: TGTGCCAGCAGTTCCCGGACCTTCAACTACGAGCAGTACTTC
CDR3aa: CASSSRTFNYEQYF
v_gene: TRBV6-5
j_gene: TRBJ2-7
d_gene: NA
abundance: NA